The present T cell receptor beta chain was sequenced within a study of Graves' ophthalmopathy and Graves' hyperthyroidism. Overall study: Hyperthyroidism showing no ophthalmopathy within 18 months of follow-up was stable. Overall study results and limits: The model predicted progression of ophthalmopathy with a sensitivity of about 70%, and its specificity was 72.22%.

CDR3 length equals 14 residues. Germline values: CDR1 SGHTA, CDR2 FQGNSA. V lost 4 bases and J 3 bases, leaving 10 bases between the germline ends. New diagnoses, under 2 months' duration, and ages 18 to 65 characterized the hyperthyroidism patients. Other autoimmune disease, uncontrolled infection, pregnancy and lactation led to exclusion. RNA served as the template for amplifying TCR beta CDR3 regions. HTBI primers served in a first-round RT-PCR, which a second-round multiplex PCR followed. MiXCR, applied by TCRdb to the multiplex PCR reads, yields one record per CDR3 protein. The sample carries approximately 1.2 million distinct CDR3 sequences, 35% to 40% recorded once. There are many counts of this clonotype. Its antigen is undetermined.

This receptor was obtained from an adult man with Graves' hyperthyroidism. The J gene is TRBJ1-5, the V gene TRBV7-2; D might be TRBD1 (5 bases). The sequencing input was peripheral blood or thyroid tissue (not recorded which). The CDR3 nucleotides read TGTGCCAGCAGCTCGCCAGGGACCAATCAGCCCCAGCATTTT. Translating it yields CASSSPGTNQPQHF.